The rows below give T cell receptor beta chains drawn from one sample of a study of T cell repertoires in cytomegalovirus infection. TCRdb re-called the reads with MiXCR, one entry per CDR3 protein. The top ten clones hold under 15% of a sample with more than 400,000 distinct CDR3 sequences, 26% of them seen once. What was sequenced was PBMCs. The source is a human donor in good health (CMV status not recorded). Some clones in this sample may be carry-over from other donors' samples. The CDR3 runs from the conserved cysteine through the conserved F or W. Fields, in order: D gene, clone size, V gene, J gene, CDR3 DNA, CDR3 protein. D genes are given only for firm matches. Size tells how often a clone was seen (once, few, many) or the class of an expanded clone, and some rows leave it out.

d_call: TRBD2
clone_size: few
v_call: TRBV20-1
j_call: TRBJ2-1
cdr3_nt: TGCAGTGCTAGAGCGATAGCGGGAGTGGATGAGCAGTTCTTC
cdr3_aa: CSARAIAGVDEQFF

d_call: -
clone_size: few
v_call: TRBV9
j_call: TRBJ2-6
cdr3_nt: TGTGCCAGCAGCGTAACTTGGAGCCCACTGAGCTCTGGGGCCAACGTCCTGACTTTC
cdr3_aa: CASSVTWSPLSSGANVLTF

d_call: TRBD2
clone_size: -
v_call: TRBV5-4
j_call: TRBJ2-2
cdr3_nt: TGTGCCAGCAGCAACAGCGGGAAGTCCACCGGGGAGCTGTTTTTT
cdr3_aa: CASSNSGKSTGELFF

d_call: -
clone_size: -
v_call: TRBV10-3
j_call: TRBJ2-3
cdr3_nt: TGTGCCAGCATCGACCCCTCGGGGACAGATACGCAGTATTTT
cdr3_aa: CASIDPSGTDTQYF

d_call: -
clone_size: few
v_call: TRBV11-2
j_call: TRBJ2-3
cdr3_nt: TGTGCCAGCAGCTCGGTCAGGGGTGCGACAGATACGCAGTATTTT
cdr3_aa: CASSSVRGATDTQYF

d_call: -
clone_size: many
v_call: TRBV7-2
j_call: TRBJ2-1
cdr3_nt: TGTGCCAGCAGCTTAAGGCCATCCGGGACCACTATATACAATGAGCAGTTCTTC
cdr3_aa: CASSLRPSGTTIYNEQFF

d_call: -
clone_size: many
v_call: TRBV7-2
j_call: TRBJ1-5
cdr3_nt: TGTGCCAGCAGCTTGAACAATCAGCCCCAGCATTTT
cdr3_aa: CASSLNNQPQHF

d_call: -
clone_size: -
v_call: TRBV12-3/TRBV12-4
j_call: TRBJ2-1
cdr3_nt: TGTGCCAGCAGGCTATCGGGGGGCGCCGGGAATGAGCAGTTCTTC
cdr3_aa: CASRLSGGAGNEQFF

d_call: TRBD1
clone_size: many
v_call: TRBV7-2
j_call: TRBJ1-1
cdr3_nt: TGTGCCAGCAGCTTAGGGTTGTCAGGGGGGAACACTGAAGCTTTCTTT
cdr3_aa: CASSLGLSGGNTEAFF

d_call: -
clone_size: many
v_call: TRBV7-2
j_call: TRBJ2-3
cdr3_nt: TGTGCCAGCAGCTTGCCTTTAAGGACTACAGATACGCAGTATTTT
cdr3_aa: CASSLPLRTTDTQYF

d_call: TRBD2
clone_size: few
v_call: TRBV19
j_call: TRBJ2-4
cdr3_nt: TGTGCCAGTAGTATAGGGACTAGCGGGAGGAACATTCAGTACTTC
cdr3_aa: CASSIGTSGRNIQYF

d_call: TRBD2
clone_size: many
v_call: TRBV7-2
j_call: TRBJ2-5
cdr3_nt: TGTGCCAGCAGCTTGCCCCCGGGGGGACGCCGGGAGACCCAGTACTTC
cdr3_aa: CASSLPPGGRRETQYF

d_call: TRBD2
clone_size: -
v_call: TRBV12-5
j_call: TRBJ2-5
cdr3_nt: TGTGCTAGTGGTTTTGCGCTAGCGGGAGTTGTAGAGACCCAGTACTTC
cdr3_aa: CASGFALAGVVETQYF

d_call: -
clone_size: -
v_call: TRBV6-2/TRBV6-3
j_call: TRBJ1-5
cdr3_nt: TGTGCCAGCAGTTACAGGGTCGCACGCAATCAGCCCCAGCATTTT
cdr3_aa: CASSYRVARNQPQHF

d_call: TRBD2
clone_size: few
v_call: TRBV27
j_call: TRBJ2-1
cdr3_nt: TGTGCCAGCAGCCGCACCCCTAGCGGGACTGAGCAGTTCTTC
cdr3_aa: CASSRTPSGTEQFF

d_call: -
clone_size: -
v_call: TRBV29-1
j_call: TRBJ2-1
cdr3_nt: TGCAGCGTTGAGGGAGGGGGGCACTACAATGAGCAGTTCTTC
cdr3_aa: CSVEGGGHYNEQFF

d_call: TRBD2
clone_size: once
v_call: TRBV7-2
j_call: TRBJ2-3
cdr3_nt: TGTGCCAGCAGCTCCAGACTAGCGGGAGCCGGTCTTGATACGCAGTATTTT
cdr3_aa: CASSSRLAGAGLDTQYF

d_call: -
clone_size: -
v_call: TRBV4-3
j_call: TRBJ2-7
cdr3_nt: TGCGCCAGCAGCCAAGAACTAGTGGACTACGAGCAGTACTTC
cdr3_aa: CASSQELVDYEQYF

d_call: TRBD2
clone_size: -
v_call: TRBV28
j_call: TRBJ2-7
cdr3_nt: TGTGCCAGCAGTTTATTAGATCCTTCGGGGGGGCGCAGGGACGAGCAGTACTTC
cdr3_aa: CASSLLDPSGGRRDEQYF

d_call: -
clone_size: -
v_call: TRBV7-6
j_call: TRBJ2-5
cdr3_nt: TGTGCCAGCAGCCCTATCGCGGAGACCCAGTACTTC
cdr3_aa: CASSPIAETQYF

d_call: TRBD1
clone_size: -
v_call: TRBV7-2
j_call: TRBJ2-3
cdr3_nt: TGTGCCAGCAGCCCGGGACAGAGCCGCACAGATACGCAGTATTTT
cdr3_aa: CASSPGQSRTDTQYF

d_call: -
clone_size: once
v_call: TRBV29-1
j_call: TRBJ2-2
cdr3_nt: TGCAGCGTTCGTTTGGACAGGAACACCGGGGAGCTGTTTTTT
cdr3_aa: CSVRLDRNTGELFF

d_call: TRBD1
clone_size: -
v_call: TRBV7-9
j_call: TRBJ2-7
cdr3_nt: TGTGCCAGCAGCTCATTAGTGGGGACAGGGGAATACGAGCAGTACTTC
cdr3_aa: CASSSLVGTGEYEQYF

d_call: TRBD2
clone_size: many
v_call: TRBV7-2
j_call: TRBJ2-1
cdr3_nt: TGTGCCAGCAGCTTGGGCAGACTAGCGGGAGTGAATGAGCAGTTCTTC
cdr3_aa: CASSLGRLAGVNEQFF

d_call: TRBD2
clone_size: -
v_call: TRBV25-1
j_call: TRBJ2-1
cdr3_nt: TGTGCCAGCAGTGAATGGGTAGCGGGAGTCTACAATGAGCAGTTCTTC
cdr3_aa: CASSEWVAGVYNEQFF

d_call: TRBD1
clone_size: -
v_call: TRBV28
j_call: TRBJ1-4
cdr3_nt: TGTGCCAGCAGTCCATCCGGGACAGGTAGTGAAAAACTGTTTTTT
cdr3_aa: CASSPSGTGSEKLFF